Given below is one TCR beta chain in context. Its target is unknown. The CDR3 loop spans 13 amino acids. V gave up 6 bases and J gave up 1 base, with 9 bases separating them. CDR1 and CDR2 from the germline V gene are LGHDT and YNNKEL (reference sequence). After expansion with viral peptide pools in the ViraFEST assay, antigen-specific CD4+ T cells were sequenced. Scientists isolated CD4+ T cells after a roughly ten-day culture period ended. Either the mRNA-1273 or the BNT162b2 vaccine was given to participants as two doses. A half-medium replacement with IL-2 medium was carried out on days 3 and 7. This sample stems from a study of vaccination effects on CD4 cells after COVID-19. The table came from immunoSEQ multiplex PCR; TCRdb's copy has only in-frame clones and leaves some out. The data show under 85,000 clones, roughly 80% seen once.

The chain joins TRBV3-1 (or the pseudogene TRBV3-2) to TRBJ2-5, with a tentative D call TRBD1 (6 bases). The sample consisted of CD4+ T cells from PBMCs cultured with HCoV-OC43 spike peptides, taken after COVID-19 vaccination. Specified subset: HCoV-OC43 spike overlapping peptide pool stimulation. The source of this sequence is a human donor who received a COVID-19 vaccine. The CDR3 loop reads CASRAGAQETQYF. The DNA of the CDR3 is TGTGCCAGCAGGGCAGGGGCCCAAGAGACCCAGTACTTC.